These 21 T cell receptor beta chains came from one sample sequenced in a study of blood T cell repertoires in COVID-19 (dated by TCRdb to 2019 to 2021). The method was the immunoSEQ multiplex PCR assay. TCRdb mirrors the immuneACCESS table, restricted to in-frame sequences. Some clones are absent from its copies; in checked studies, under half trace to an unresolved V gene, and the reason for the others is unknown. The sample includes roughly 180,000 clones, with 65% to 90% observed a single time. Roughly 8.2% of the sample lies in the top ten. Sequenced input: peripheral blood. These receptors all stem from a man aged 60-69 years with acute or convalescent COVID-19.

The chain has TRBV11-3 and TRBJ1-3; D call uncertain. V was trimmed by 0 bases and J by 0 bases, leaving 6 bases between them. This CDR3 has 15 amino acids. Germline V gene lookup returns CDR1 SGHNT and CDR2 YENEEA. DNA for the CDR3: TGTGCCAGCAGCTTAGACGGTGACTCTGGAAACACCATATATTTT. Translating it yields CASSLDGDSGNTIYF.

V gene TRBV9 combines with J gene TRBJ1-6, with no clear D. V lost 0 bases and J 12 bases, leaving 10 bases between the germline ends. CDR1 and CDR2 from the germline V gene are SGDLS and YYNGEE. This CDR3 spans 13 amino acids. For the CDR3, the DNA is TGTGCCAGCAGCGTAGGACCGGGTTTACCCCTCCACTTT. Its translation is CASSVGPGLPLHF.

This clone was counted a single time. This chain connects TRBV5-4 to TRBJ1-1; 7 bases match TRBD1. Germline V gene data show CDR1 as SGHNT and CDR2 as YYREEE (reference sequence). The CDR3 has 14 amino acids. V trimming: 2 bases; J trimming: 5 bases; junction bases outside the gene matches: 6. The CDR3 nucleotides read TGTGCCAGCAGCTTCTTACAGGGGAGGACTGAAGCTTTCTTT. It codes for CASSFLQGRTEAFF.

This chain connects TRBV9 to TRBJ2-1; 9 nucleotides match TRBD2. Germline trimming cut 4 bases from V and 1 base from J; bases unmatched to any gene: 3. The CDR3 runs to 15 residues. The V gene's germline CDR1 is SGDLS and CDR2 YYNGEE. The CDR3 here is CASSRTSESYNEQFF. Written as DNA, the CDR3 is TGTGCCAGCAGCCGGACTAGCGAGTCCTACAATGAGCAGTTCTTC.

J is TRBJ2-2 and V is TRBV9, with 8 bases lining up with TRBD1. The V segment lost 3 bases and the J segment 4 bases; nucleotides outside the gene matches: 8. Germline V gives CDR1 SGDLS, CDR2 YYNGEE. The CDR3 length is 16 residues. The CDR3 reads CASSDTTGAATGELFF. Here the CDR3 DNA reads TGTGCCAGCAGCGACACGACAGGGGCGGCCACCGGGGAGCTGTTTTTT.

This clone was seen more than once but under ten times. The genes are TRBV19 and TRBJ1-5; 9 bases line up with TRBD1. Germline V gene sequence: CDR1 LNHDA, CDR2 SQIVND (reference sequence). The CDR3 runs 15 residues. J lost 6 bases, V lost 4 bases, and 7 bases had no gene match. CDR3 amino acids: CASSRGGQGRQPQHF. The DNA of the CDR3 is TGTGCCAGTAGTAGGGGGGGACAGGGCCGTCAGCCCCAGCATTTT.

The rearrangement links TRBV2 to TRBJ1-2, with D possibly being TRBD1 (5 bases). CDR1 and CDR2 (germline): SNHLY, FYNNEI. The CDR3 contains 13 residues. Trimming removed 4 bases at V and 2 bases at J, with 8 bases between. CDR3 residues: CASSAGQNYGYTF. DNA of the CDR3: TGTGCCAGCAGTGCAGGGCAAAACTATGGCTACACCTTC.

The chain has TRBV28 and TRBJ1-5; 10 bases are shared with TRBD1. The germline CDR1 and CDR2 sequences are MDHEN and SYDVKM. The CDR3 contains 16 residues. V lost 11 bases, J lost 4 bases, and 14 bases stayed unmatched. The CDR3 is CAAKKPGTGVNQPQHF. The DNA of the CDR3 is TGTGCCGCGAAGAAGCCCGGGACAGGGGTAAATCAGCCCCAGCATTTT.

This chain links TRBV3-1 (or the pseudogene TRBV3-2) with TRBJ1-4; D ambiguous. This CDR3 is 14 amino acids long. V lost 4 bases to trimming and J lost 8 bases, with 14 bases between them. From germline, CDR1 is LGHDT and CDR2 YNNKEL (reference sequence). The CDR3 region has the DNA TGTGCCAGCAGCCCTCGGACGGGAGGGGAAAAACTGTTTTTT. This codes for CASSPRTGGEKLFF.

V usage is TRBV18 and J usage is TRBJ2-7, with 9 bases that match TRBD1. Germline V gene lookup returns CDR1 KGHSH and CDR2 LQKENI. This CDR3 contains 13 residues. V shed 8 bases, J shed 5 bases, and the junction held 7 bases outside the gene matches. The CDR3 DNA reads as TGTGCCAGCACCCTACAGGGGGCGAACGAGCAGTACTTC. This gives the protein CASTLQGANEQYF.

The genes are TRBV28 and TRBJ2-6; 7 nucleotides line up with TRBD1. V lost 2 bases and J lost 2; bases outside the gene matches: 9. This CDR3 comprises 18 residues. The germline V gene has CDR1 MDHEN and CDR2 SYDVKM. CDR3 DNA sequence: TGTGCCAGCAGTTTACTAGGGGGCGCAGGAGCTGGGGCCAACGTCCTGACTTTC. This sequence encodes CASSLLGGAGAGANVLTF.

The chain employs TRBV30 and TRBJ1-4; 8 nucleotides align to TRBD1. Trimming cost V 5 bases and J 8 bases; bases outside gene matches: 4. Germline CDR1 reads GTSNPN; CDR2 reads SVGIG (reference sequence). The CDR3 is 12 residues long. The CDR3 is CAWGQGFEKLFF. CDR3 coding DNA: TGTGCCTGGGGACAGGGATTCGAAAAACTGTTTTTT.

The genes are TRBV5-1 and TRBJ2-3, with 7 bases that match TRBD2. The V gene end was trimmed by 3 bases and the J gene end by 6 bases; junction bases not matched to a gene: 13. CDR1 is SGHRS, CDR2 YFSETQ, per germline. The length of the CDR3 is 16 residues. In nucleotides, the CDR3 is TGCGCCAGCAGCTCCGAATTTCGTCTCGGGGGGGATACGCAGTATTTT. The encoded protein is CASSSEFRLGGDTQYF.

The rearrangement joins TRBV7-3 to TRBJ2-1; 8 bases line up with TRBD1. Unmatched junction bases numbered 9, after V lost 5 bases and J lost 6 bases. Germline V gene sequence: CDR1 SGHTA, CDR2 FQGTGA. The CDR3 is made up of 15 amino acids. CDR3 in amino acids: CASSPTRDRSNEQFF. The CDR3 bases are TGTGCCAGCAGCCCCACCCGGGACAGGAGCAATGAGCAGTTCTTC.

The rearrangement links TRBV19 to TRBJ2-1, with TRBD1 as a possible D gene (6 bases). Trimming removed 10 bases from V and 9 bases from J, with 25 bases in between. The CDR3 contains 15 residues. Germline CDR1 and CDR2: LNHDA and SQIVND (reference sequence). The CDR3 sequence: CATRLQGQGKGEQFF. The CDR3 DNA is TGTGCCACGAGGCTACAAGGGCAGGGGAAAGGTGAGCAGTTCTTC. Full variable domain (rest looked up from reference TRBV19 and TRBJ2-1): DGGITQSPKYLFRKEGQNVTLSCEQNLNHDAMYWYRQDPGQGLRLIYYSQIVNDFQKGDIAEGYSVSREKKESFPLTVTSAQKNPTAFYLCATRLQGQGKGEQFFGPGTRLTVL.

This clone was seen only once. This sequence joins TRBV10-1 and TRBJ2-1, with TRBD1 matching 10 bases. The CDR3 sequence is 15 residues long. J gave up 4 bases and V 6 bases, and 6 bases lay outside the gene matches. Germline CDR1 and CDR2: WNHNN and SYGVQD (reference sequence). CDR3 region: CASRSGTGAYNEQFF. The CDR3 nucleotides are TGCGCCAGCAGGTCCGGGACAGGGGCGTACAATGAGCAGTTCTTC.

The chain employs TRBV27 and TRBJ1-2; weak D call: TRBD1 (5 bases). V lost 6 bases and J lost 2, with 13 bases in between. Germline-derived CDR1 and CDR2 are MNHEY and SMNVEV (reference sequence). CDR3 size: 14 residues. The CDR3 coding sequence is TGTGCCAGCAGCCTGAGGGGAGGGAACTATGGCTACACCTTC. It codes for CASSLRGGNYGYTF.

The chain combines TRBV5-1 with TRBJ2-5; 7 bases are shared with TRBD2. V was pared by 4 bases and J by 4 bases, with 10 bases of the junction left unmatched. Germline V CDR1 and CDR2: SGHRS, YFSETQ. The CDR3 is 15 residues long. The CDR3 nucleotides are TGCGCCAGCAGCCCAGGAGCGGGATACGGAGAGACCCAGTACTTC. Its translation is CASSPGAGYGETQYF. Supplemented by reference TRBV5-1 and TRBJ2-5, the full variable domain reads KAGVTQTPRYLIKTRGQQVTLSCSPISGHRSVSWYQQTPGQGLQFLFEYFSETQRNKGNFPGRFSGRQFSNSRSEMNVSTLELGDSALYLCASSPGAGYGETQYFGPGTRLLVL.

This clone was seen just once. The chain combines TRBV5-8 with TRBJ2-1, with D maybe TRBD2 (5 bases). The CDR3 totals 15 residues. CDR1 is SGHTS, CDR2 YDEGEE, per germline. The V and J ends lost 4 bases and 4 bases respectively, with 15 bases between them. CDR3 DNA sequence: TGTGCCAGCAGCCCGGGCCGGGGAGCTTACAATGAGCAGTTCTTC. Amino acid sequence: CASSPGRGAYNEQFF.

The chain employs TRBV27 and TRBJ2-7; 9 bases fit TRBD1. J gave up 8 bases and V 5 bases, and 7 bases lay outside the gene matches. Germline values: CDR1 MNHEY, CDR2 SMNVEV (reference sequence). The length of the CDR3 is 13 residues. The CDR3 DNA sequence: TGTGCCAGCAGTCAGCGGACAGGGGTAAAGCAGTACTTC. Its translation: CASSQRTGVKQYF.

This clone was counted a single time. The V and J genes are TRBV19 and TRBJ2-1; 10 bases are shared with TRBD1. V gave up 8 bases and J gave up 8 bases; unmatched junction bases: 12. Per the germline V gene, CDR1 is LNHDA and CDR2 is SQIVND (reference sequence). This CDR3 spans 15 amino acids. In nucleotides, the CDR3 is TGTGCCAGTGCTAACCGGGACAGGGGATTTGATGAGCAGTTCTTC. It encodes CASANRDRGFDEQFF. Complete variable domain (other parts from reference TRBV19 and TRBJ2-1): DGGITQSPKYLFRKEGQNVTLSCEQNLNHDAMYWYRQDPGQGLRLIYYSQIVNDFQKGDIAEGYSVSREKKESFPLTVTSAQKNPTAFYLCASANRDRGFDEQFFGPGTRLTVL.